The T cell receptor beta chain described here comes from a study of shared clonotypes between healthy human individuals. Germline values: CDR1 LGHNT, CDR2 FRNRAP. This CDR3 is 17 amino acids long. J lost 6 bases, V lost 1 base, and 11 bases had no gene match. CD45RO-negative, CCR7-positively selected cells formed the naive CD8 fraction, excluding terminally differentiated effector memory CD45RA+ cells. Notes on the study in general: A generally larger estimated richness was seen in naive subsets than in memory subsets.

Assay execution proceeded at the deep level. The genomic DNA of each subset was split evenly across several immunoSEQ plates. Here immunoSEQ multiplex PCR was the method, and the copy in TCRdb shows in-frame clones only, minus some. The sample carries 2 million to 2.5 million clones, 90% to 95% recorded once. On this clone itself: Its antigen is still unknown.

This TCR was recovered from a young man in good health. Some clones in this sample may be carry-over from other donors' samples. The chain is built from TRBV12-5 and TRBJ2-2; 7 bases agree with TRBD1. The source material was naive CD8+ T cells from PBMCs. For the CDR3, the DNA is TGTGCTAGTGGTTTGGCGCCCGGGACAGTCCGGTCCGGGGAGCTGTTTTTT. It specifies CASGLAPGTVRSGELFF.